A selection of T cell receptor beta chains follows, all from one sample in a study. Via MiXCR, TCRdb re-called the RT-PCR reads, giving one row per CDR3 protein. The data show around 700,000 distinct CDR3 sequences, 14% seen once. The sequenced sample was memory CD4+ T cells from blood. The source is a female donor in good health, serving as a healthy control. The CDR3 runs from the conserved cysteine through the conserved F or W. D genes are given only for firm matches. Clone sizes are given selectively: once, few, many, or a class where the clone is expanded.

>TRBD2|.|TRBJ2-3|TRBV20-1
TGCAGTGCGGGAGGGCTAGTCAGCACAGATACGCAGTATTTT
CSAGGLVSTDTQYF
>.|.|TRBJ1-4|TRBV7-2
TGTGCCAGCAGCCTAAAGAGGGGACGGGGTGAAAAACTGTTTTTT
CASSLKRGRGEKLFF
>TRBD2|few|TRBJ2-1|TRBV25-1
TGTGCCAGCAGTGAAGTTGGCGGGAGGGTGAACTACAATGAGCAGTTCTTC
CASSEVGGRVNYNEQFF
>.|many|TRBJ1-2|TRBV4-3
TGCGCCAGCAGCCACATTCTGGGGGACGGCTATGGCTACACCTTC
CASSHILGDGYGYTF
>.|.|TRBJ2-1|TRBV5-1
TGCGCCAGCAGCCCCTGGAGTTTTGGGACGGACTATAATGAGCAGTTCTTC
CASSPWSFGTDYNEQFF
>.|few|TRBJ2-7|TRBV15
TGTGCCACCAGCAGGCGGACACCGGGTGGGTACGAGCAGTACTTC
CATSRRTPGGYEQYF
>.|many|TRBJ2-2|TRBV5-4
TGTGCCAGCAGCTTGGATCTAGATTCCGGGGAGCTGTTTTTT
CASSLDLDSGELFF
>.|.|TRBJ1-6|TRBV20-1
TGCAGCGAATCAGGGAACAATTCACCCCTCCACTTT
CSESGNNSPLHF
>.|few|TRBJ2-5|TRBV9
TGTGCCAGCAGCGTAAGCGGTAAAGGTGGGGAGACCCAGTACTTC
CASSVSGKGGETQYF
>.|.|TRBJ2-3|TRBV24-1
TGTGCCACCAGTGACTCCTTTGGACAGGGTGAGGCCCTTAGCGGGAGCAGTGTAGATACGCAGTATTTT
CATSDSFGQGEALSGSSVDTQYF
>.|.|TRBJ1-1|TRBV20-1
TGCAGTGCTAGAGATGCCAGAGCGGGTAACACTGAAGCTTTCTTT
CSARDARAGNTEAFF
>TRBD1|.|TRBJ1-1|TRBV5-1
TGCGCCAGCAGCTGGGGGACAGGGGTTATTGAAGCTTTCTTT
CASSWGTGVIEAFF
>.|.|TRBJ1-5|TRBV4-2
TGTGCCAGCAGCCAAGATGGGGGGAGAAGCAATCAGCCCCAGCATTTT
CASSQDGGRSNQPQHF
>.|.|TRBJ2-4|TRBV20-1
TGCAGTGCTAGAGATCAAGGCAGGGTCGTAAACATTCAGTACTTC
CSARDQGRVVNIQYF
>TRBD1|.|TRBJ1-5|TRBV7-8
TGTGCCAGCAGCGAACCTCGGACAGGGGGCCGTCAGCCCCAGCATTTT
CASSEPRTGGRQPQHF
>.|many|TRBJ2-2|TRBV18
TGTGCCAGCTCACCATCATTCGAGGCAGCGAACACCGGGGAGCTGTTTTTT
CASSPSFEAANTGELFF